The 7 T cell receptor beta chains below were found in one sample sequenced in a study of cytomegalovirus exposure and HLA in healthy donors (dated by TCRdb to 2017 to 2019). To prepare the library, the immunoSEQ multiplex PCR assay was applied. The multiplex PCR relied on a mix of 60 forward primers for TCR Vbeta segments and 13 reverse primers for TCR Jbeta segments. TCRdb took this table from immuneACCESS and kept in-frame rearrangements with V and J called. Such tables lack part of the clones; where checked against another copy, unresolved V genes explain under half of the gap, and the rest is unexplained. This sample has about 72,000 clones in its table, and around 64% of those were observed once. The ten largest make up about 20% of the sample. Material: PBMCs. These receptors originate from a man in his forties in good health and CMV-seropositive.

This chain links TRBV7-3 with TRBJ2-3; D is perhaps TRBD2 (5 bases). Germline V lookup: CDR1 SGHTA, CDR2 FQGTGA. The V end lost 5 bases, the J end lost 6 bases, and 12 bases lay between the germline ends. CDR3 size: 13 residues. This CDR3 is CASSRGSRDTQYF. The CDR3 nucleotides are TGTGCCAGCAGCCGCGGGTCTCGGGATACGCAGTATTTT.

This clone was seen a single time. CDR3 protein: CASSTYRGGTEAFF. The CDR3 DNA is TGCGCCAGCAGCACCTACAGGGGTGGCACTGAAGCTTTCTTT. The chain joins TRBV5-1 to TRBJ1-1; 7 nucleotides agree with TRBD1. This CDR3 is built from 14 residues. The V and J ends lost 4 bases and 4 bases, in that order; junction bases with no gene match: 7. Germline V lookup: CDR1 SGHRS, CDR2 YFSETQ.

The rearrangement joins TRBV19 to TRBJ1-5, with 12 bases identical to TRBD1. Losses at the gene ends were 5 bases for V and 2 bases for J; bases not matched to a gene: 7. This CDR3 comprises 17 residues. CDR1 and CDR2 from the germline V gene are LNHDA and SQIVND (reference sequence). In DNA form, the CDR3 reads TGTGCCAGTAGTCCCGGGACAGGGGGCGCCGGCAATCAGCCCCAGCATTTT. It is translated as CASSPGTGGAGNQPQHF.

This clone was counted between two and nine times. V is TRBV7-9 and J is TRBJ1-1; the D gene is possibly TRBD1 (5 bases). Germline loops: CDR1 SEHNR, CDR2 FQNEAQ (reference sequence). Trimming stripped 3 bases from V and 1 base from J, with 9 bases between. This CDR3 has 14 residues. CDR3 coding DNA: TGTGCCAGCAGCTTCCTGACAGAGAACACTGAAGCTTTCTTT. It encodes CASSFLTENTEAFF.

The V and J genes are TRBV19 and TRBJ2-5; TRBD1 matches at 8 bases. This CDR3 is 16 amino acids long. J lost 2 bases, V lost 5 bases, and 10 bases had no gene match. Germline-derived CDR1 and CDR2 are LNHDA and SQIVND (reference sequence). CDR3 amino acids: CASSPGQGRSQETQYF. The CDR3 DNA follows: TGTGCCAGTAGTCCCGGACAGGGCAGATCTCAAGAGACCCAGTACTTC. Supplemented by reference TRBV19 and TRBJ2-5, the full variable domain reads DGGITQSPKYLFRKEGQNVTLSCEQNLNHDAMYWYRQDPGQGLRLIYYSQIVNDFQKGDIAEGYSVSREKKESFPLTVTSAQKNPTAFYLCASSPGQGRSQETQYFGPGTRLLVL.

The V gene is TRBV7-6, the J gene TRBJ2-5; 8 bases are shared with TRBD2. This CDR3 has 15 residues. CDR1 SGHVS and CDR2 FNYEAQ come from the germline V gene. J gave up 5 bases and V 1 base, and 6 bases lay outside the gene matches. The CDR3 DNA follows: TGTGCCAGCAGCTTAGGACGAGGACTAGCTGAGACCCAGTACTTC. It yields the protein CASSLGRGLAETQYF. The entire variable domain, with the rest obtained from reference TRBV7-6 and TRBJ2-5, is as follows: GAGVSQSPRYKVTKRGQDVALRCDPISGHVSLYWYRQALGQGPEFLTYFNYEAQQDKSGLPNDRFSAERPEGSISTLTIQRTEQRDSAMYRCASSLGRGLAETQYFGPGTRLLVL.

In this sample, this clone turned up a few times. DNA of the CDR3: TGCGCCAGCAGCCCGCTCCCCGGGGTCAATGAGCAGTTCTTC. It is translated as CASSPLPGVNEQFF. The chain couples TRBV5-1 to TRBJ2-1; a possible D gene is TRBD2 (5 bases). Trimming cost V 4 bases and J 6 bases, with 14 bases left between them. The CDR3 spans 14 residues. CDR1 SGHRS and CDR2 YFSETQ come from the germline V gene.